A single T cell receptor (beta chain) is shown here with its context. Antigen unknown. The data derive from a study of Graves' ophthalmopathy and Graves' hyperthyroidism. Study-wide findings and caveats: Classification of ophthalmopathy versus stable hyperthyroidism by a 13-signature model yielded around 90% sensitivity and just under 83% specificity.

Lactation, pregnancy, uncontrolled infections and other autoimmune diseases were all grounds for excluding patients. More than 7.5 ml of fresh blood yielded the PBMCs by density gradient. CDR3 length: 18 residues. V gave up 5 bases and J gave up 0 bases, with 22 bases separating them. Using RNA transcripts, the TCR beta CDR3 regions were amplified. First-round RT-PCR used HTBI primers; second-round multiplex PCR followed. A single record per CDR3 protein comes from TCRdb applying MiXCR to the multiplex PCR reads. The profile covers about 740,000 distinct CDR3 sequences, with roughly two fifths appearing a single time and 40% to 45% taken by the ten largest.

The material sequenced was peripheral blood. The clonotype was recovered from an adult man with Graves' ophthalmopathy. The chain couples TRBV12-3 or TRBV12-4 to TRBJ1-2; D may be TRBD1 (5 bases). The CDR3 sequence is CASSPQPFGGYSNYGYTF. The CDR3 DNA reads TGTGCCAGCAGTCCTCAACCGTTCGGGGGGTATTCTAACTATGGCTACACCTTC.